These 21 T cell receptor beta chains share one sample of origin, sequenced in a study of cytomegalovirus exposure and HLA in healthy donors. PCR used 60 Vbeta primers and 13 Jbeta primers. Profiled with immunoSEQ multiplex PCR; TCRdb holds only in-frame clones, not every one. The sample consists of 90,000 to 140,000 clones, approximately 79% of them appearing once. The material sequenced was PBMCs. These receptor sequences come from a man aged 30-40 years in good health and CMV-seropositive.

V and J are TRBV6-1 and TRBJ2-5; TRBD1 agrees at 9 bases. Germline V CDR1 and CDR2: MNHNS, SASEGT. The CDR3 loop spans 12 amino acids. The junction had 5 bases not matched to a gene; V was cut back by 1 base and J by 14 bases. Written as DNA, the CDR3 is TGTGCCAGCAGTGAAGGGGACAGGGTTTGTTACTTC. Its protein product is CASSEGDRVCYF.

V is TRBV4-1 and J is TRBJ2-1; 9 positions match TRBD2. J gave up 8 bases and V 5 bases, and 13 bases lay outside the gene matches. CDR1 is MGHRA, CDR2 YSYEKL, per germline. The length of the CDR3 is 16 residues. CDR3 amino acids: CASSLIAGASTDEQFF. The CDR3 DNA reads as TGCGCCAGCAGCTTAATAGCGGGGGCGTCTACTGATGAGCAGTTCTTC.

The CDR3 region has the DNA TGTGCCAGCAGTGACCAGTACGTCTACGAGCAGTACTTC. This sequence encodes CASSDQYVYEQYF. The chain combines TRBV6-1 with TRBJ2-7; D remains ambiguous. This CDR3 region has 13 residues. Germline CDR1 reads MNHNS; CDR2 reads SASEGT. Trimming took 3 bases from V and 3 from J, leaving 9 bases between them.

The V and J genes are TRBV5-5 and TRBJ2-5, with TRBD2 matching over 8 bases. Looked up from germline, CDR1 is SGHKS and CDR2 is YYEKEE (reference sequence). The trim removed 1 base at V and 2 bases at J, leaving 7 bases unmatched. This CDR3 spans 16 amino acids. CDR3 region: CASSLLRGDVQETQYF. CDR3 in DNA: TGTGCCAGCAGCTTGCTGCGGGGGGACGTTCAAGAGACCCAGTACTTC.

This chain connects TRBV9 to TRBJ2-7; 12 nucleotides agree with TRBD2. The CDR3 spans 14 residues. Germline CDR1 SGDLS, CDR2 YYNGEE. V was clipped by 4 bases and J by 6 bases; unmatched bases: 5. CDR3 DNA: TGTGCCAGCAGCTCTAGCGGGGGGGCTCTCGAGCAGTACTTC. Translated: CASSSSGGALEQYF.

The chain's CDR3 is CAGTGVGTGELFF. In DNA form, the CDR3 reads TGTGCCGGGACAGGCGTGGGCACCGGGGAGCTGTTTTTT. This chain joins TRBV30 and TRBJ2-2, with 8 bases that match TRBD1. CDR3 length equals 13 residues. The germline gives CDR1 GTSNPN, CDR2 SVGIG (reference sequence). Trimming removed 8 bases from V and 4 bases from J; junction bases left unmatched: 6.

This clone was seen a handful of times. This chain links TRBV5-1 with TRBJ2-1, with D possibly matching TRBD2 (6 bases). CDR1 SGHRS and CDR2 YFSETQ come from the germline V gene. CDR3 length: 14 residues. The V end was cut by 2 bases, the J end by 9 bases, with 15 bases between. Written as DNA, the CDR3 is TGCGCCAGCAGCTTCCGGGACTCCCTCACTGAGCAGTTCTTC. Translating it yields CASSFRDSLTEQFF.

V usage is TRBV19 and J usage is TRBJ1-2; tentative D call: TRBD1 (5 bases). Germline V gives CDR1 LNHDA, CDR2 SQIVND (reference sequence). The CDR3 is 13 amino acids. Deletions cut 6 bases from V and 4 bases from J, with 12 bases between. In DNA, the CDR3 is TGTGCCAGTAGGGCAGGGCCGGCCTATGGCTACACCTTC. Protein: CASRAGPAYGYTF.

This clone was picked up a small number of times. The chain links TRBV10-3 to TRBJ1-3, with TRBD1 matching 7 bases. The CDR3 totals 14 residues. V lost 4 bases and J lost 2; bases outside the gene matches: 2. Germline CDR1 ENHRY, CDR2 SYGVKD. The CDR3 loop reads CAISGQGAGNTIYF. DNA of the CDR3: TGTGCCATCAGTGGACAGGGTGCTGGAAACACCATATATTTT.

The chain combines TRBV4-1 with TRBJ1-1; D remains unclear. CDR3 length equals 13 residues. In germline, CDR1 is MGHRA, CDR2 YSYEKL. V lost 1 base and J lost 1, with 4 bases in between. CDR3 bases: TGCGCCAGCAGCCAAGCCGGGAACACTGAAGCTTTCTTT. Protein sequence: CASSQAGNTEAFF.

This clone was picked up a small number of times. The chain uses TRBV7-3 and TRBJ2-1; no definite D call. Germline values: CDR1 SGHTA, CDR2 FQGTGA. V was clipped by 5 bases and J by 7 bases, with 12 bases between them. The CDR3 loop spans 13 amino acids. CDR3 DNA: TGTGCCAGCAGCCCCTCCCCCCCGAATGAGCAGTTCTTC. This sequence encodes CASSPSPPNEQFF.

The V gene is TRBV2, the J gene TRBJ2-2, with 7 bases matching TRBD1. CDR3 length: 14 amino acids. CDR1 is SNHLY, CDR2 FYNNEI, per germline. V shed 8 bases and J 2 bases; nucleotides not matched to a gene: 5. The chain's CDR3 is CASHGTANTGELFF. The CDR3 DNA reads TGTGCCAGCCATGGGACAGCTAACACCGGGGAGCTGTTTTTT. Full variable domain (rest looked up from reference TRBV2 and TRBJ2-2): EPEVTQTPSHQVTQMGQEVILRCVPISNHLYFYWYRQILGQKVEFLVSFYNNEISEKSEIFDDQFSVERPDGSNFTLKIRSTKLEDSAMYFCASHGTANTGELFFGEGSRLTVL.

The V call is TRBV2, the J call TRBJ1-3; 9 bases are shared with TRBD1. Losses at the gene ends were 6 bases for V and 4 bases for J; bases not matched to a gene: 10. The CDR3 loop spans 16 amino acids. Germline CDR1 and CDR2: SNHLY and FYNNEI. The CDR3 sequence is CASREGTGIAGNTIYF. The CDR3 bases are TGTGCCAGCAGGGAGGGGACAGGGATCGCGGGAAACACCATATATTTT.

The chain recombines TRBV27 with TRBJ1-5; 7 nucleotides line up with TRBD1. Germline V gene data show CDR1 as MNHEY and CDR2 as SMNVEV (reference sequence). The CDR3 is 17 residues long. V was pared by 4 bases and J by 0 bases, with 9 bases of the junction left unmatched. CDR3 amino acids: CASSSLDRLNSNQPQHF. The CDR3 nucleotides read TGTGCCAGCAGTTCCTTGGACAGGCTGAATAGCAATCAGCCCCAGCATTTT.

The rearrangement links TRBV6-1 to TRBJ1-5; D not certain. CDR3 length: 15 residues. Trimming stripped 4 bases from V and 0 bases from J, with 10 bases between. From germline, CDR1 is MNHNS and CDR2 SASEGT. The chain's CDR3 is CASSGGRYSNQPQHF. The CDR3 nucleotides are TGTGCCAGCAGTGGAGGGAGGTATAGCAATCAGCCCCAGCATTTT.

The chain is built from TRBV11-3 and TRBJ2-7, with 10 bases lining up with TRBD2. CDR3 length equals 15 residues. Germline CDR1 is SGHNT and CDR2 is YENEEA. With V trimmed by 0 bases and J by 4 bases, 3 bases remained unmatched. CDR3 coding DNA: TGTGCCAGCAGCTTAGATCCTAGCGGGGGATACGAGCAGTACTTC. It translates to CASSLDPSGGYEQYF.

This chain connects TRBV5-1 to TRBJ2-2; the match to TRBD1 covers 9 bases. Germline lookup yields CDR1 SGHRS and CDR2 YFSETQ. This CDR3 has 15 residues. With V trimmed by 4 bases and J by 5 bases, 6 bases remained unmatched. CDR3 nucleotide sequence: TGCGCCAGCAGCGCGGGACAGGGCGTAACCGGGGAGCTGTTTTTT. It encodes CASSAGQGVTGELFF.

The V and J genes are TRBV5-1 and TRBJ1-2; 9 nucleotides line up with TRBD1. Germline trimming cut 7 bases from V and 8 bases from J; bases unmatched to any gene: 6. Per germline, CDR1 SGHRS and CDR2 YFSETQ. The CDR3 totals 12 residues. CDR3 sequence reads: CASHTGGSGYTF. The CDR3 DNA sequence: TGCGCCAGCCACACAGGGGGCAGCGGCTACACCTTC.

This clone was picked up one time. The rearrangement uses TRBV10-3 and TRBJ1-2; D perhaps matches TRBD1 (5 bases). V was pared by 0 bases and J by 2 bases, with 10 bases between. The CDR3 is made up of 15 amino acids. Germline V CDR1 and CDR2: ENHRY, SYGVKD. CDR3 sequence reads: CAISESGTSNYGYTF. Written as DNA, the CDR3 is TGTGCCATCAGTGAGTCCGGGACTTCGAACTATGGCTACACCTTC.

The gene calls are TRBV6-1 and TRBJ1-1; no clear D. Between the trimmed V and J ends, which lost 8 bases and 10 bases, there was a span of 11 bases. CDR3 size: 10 residues. Germline V gene lookup returns CDR1 MNHNS and CDR2 SASEGT. CDR3 amino acids: CASLEFAAFF. CDR3 DNA sequence: TGTGCCAGCTTGGAGTTTGCAGCTTTCTTT.

The chain uses TRBV5-8 and TRBJ2-3, with 8 bases lining up with TRBD2. Unmatched junction bases numbered 4, after V lost 6 bases and J lost 4 bases. The CDR3 loop spans 13 amino acids. Germline values: CDR1 SGHTS, CDR2 YDEGEE. The CDR3 DNA reads as TGTGCCAGCACCGGGACTAGGTCAGATACGCAGTATTTT. The encoded protein is CASTGTRSDTQYF. Using reference TRBV5-8 and TRBJ2-3 for the parts outside the CDR3, the full variable domain is EAGVTQSPTHLIKTRGQQATLRCSPISGHTSVYWYQQALGLGLQFLLWYDEGEERNRGNFPPRFSGRQFPNYSSELNVNALELEDSALYLCASTGTRSDTQYFGPGTRLTVL.